This TCR beta chain was captured in a study of CXCR3-negative and CXCR3-positive naive CD8 T cells (dated by TCRdb to about 2019). Turning to the overall study: In total, roughly 150 million TRB reads were obtained, or roughly 1.5 +/- 0.3 million reads per library. Diversity and physicochemical repertoire analyses covered about a dozen donors pooled from two independent experiments. For the TRBV-TRBJ cluster analysis, the naive subsets came from 5 donors, while the memory cells came from 3 donors.

The sequencer listed for this sample is NextSeq 550. The Human TCR Profiling Kit (MiLaboratory) was used to prepare UMI-labeled 5' RACE TRB cDNA libraries. cDNA synthesis used the entire amount of extracted RNA, and PCR amplification then used the entire amount of cDNA produced. The libraries were made side by side, with each library going through the same number of PCR cycles. Per the authors' processing: MIGEC and MiXCR extracted about 54,000 +/- 9,700 unique UMI-labeled TRB cDNA molecules per library, requiring at least two reads per UMI. Each library averaged approximately 40,000 +/- 10,000 functional in-frame TRB CDR3 nucleotide clonotypes without stop codons. Diversity metrics, including normalized Shannon-Wiener and Chao1, were computed in VDJtools after downsampling to 5000 UMI-labeled TRB molecules per sample. VDJtools computed clonotype-size-weighted physicochemical properties of the central five CDR3 residues: interaction energy, strength, volume and Kidera factor 4. TCRdb reprocessed the reads, and each CDR3 protein sequence is entered once, without DNA. The V and J calls, along with clone size, are taken from TCRdb and not from the paper's own processing. The sample table holds 50,000 to 65,000 distinct CDR3 sequences. 20% to 30% of the sample comes from the top ten.

For every CD8+ T cell subset, 300,000 cells were flow-sorted straight into RLT lysis buffer, and each subset was sorted in triplicate. Standard density gradient centrifugation was used to isolate peripheral blood mononuclear cells from buffy coats. Total RNA was extracted from sorted cells using an RNeasy Mini Kit. Measured from the cysteine to the phenylalanine, the CDR3 is 13 residues long. DNA is not recorded here. Per the germline V gene, MDHEN is the CDR1 and SYDVKM is the CDR2. As regards this clonotype: Its antigen specificity is not known.

What the authors observed across the whole study: Similar TRBV-TRBJ usage was shown by naive CXCR3-negative and CXCR3-positive cells from the same donor, whereas distinct patterns were shown by memory cells. Because surface CD5, which is linked to self-reactivity in mice, was comparable between the naive subsets, TCR interaction strength was also inferred from TRB CDR3 physicochemical properties. Repertoire diversity was comparably high in both naive subsets but much lower in memory CD8+ T cells. Freshly isolated PBMCs were used for most assays because CXCR3 expression went down partially after cryopreservation.

The source material was memory CD8+ T cells from blood. The cell subset or site label, read with the paper, signifies: conventional CD8+ memory T cells (TMEM), sorted as controls. This receptor was obtained from a human donor in good health. Some clones in this sample may be carry-over from other donors' samples. Recombination joined TRBV28 with TRBJ2-3. CDR3 region: CASSFLGTDTQYF. The full variable domain, with segments outside the CDR3 supplied by the reference TRBV28 and TRBJ2-3 proteins, appears as DVKVTQSSRYLVKRTGEKVFLECVQDMDHENMFWYRQDPGLGLRLIYFSYDVKMKEKGDIPEGYSVSREKKERFSLILESASTNQTSMYLCASSFLGTDTQYFGPGTRLTVL.